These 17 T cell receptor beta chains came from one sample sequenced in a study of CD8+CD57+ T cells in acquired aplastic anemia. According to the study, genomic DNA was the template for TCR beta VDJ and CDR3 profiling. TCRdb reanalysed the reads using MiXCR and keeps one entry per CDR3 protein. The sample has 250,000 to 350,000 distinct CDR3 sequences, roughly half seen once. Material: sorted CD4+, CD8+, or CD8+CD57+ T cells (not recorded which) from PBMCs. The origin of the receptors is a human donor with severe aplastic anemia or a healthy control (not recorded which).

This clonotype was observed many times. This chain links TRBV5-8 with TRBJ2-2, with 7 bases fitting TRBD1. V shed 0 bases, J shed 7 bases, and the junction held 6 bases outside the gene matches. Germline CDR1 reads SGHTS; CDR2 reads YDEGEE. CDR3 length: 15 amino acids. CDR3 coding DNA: TGTGCCAGCAGCTTGGGACAGGGCCGCATCGGGGAGCTGTTTTTT. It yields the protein CASSLGQGRIGELFF.

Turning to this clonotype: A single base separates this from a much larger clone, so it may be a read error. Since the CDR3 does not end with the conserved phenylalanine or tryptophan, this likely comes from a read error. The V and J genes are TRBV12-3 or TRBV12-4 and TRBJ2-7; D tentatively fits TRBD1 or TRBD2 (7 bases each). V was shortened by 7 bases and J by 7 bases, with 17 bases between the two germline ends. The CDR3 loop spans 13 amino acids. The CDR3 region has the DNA TGTGCCAGCATTCAGGGGGGGGGCTATGAGCAGTACCTC. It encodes CASIQGGGYEQYL.

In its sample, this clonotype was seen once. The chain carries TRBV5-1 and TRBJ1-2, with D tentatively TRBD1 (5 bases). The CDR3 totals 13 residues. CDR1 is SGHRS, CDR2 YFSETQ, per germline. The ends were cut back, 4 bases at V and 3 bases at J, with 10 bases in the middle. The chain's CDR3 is CASSTRVDYGYTF. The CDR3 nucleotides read TGCGCCAGCAGCACCAGGGTAGACTATGGCTACACCTTC.

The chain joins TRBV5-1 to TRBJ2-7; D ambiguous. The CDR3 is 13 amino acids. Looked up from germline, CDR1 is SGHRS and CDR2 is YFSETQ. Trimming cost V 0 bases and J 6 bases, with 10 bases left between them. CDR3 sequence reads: CASSLGAAREQYF. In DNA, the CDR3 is TGCGCCAGCAGCTTGGGCGCGGCCCGCGAGCAGTACTTC.

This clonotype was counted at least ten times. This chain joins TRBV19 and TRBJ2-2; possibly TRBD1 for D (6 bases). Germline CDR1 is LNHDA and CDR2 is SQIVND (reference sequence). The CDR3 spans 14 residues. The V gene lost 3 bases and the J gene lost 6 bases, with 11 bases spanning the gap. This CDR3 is CASSMGAPSGELFF. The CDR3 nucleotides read TGTGCCAGTAGTATGGGGGCTCCTTCCGGGGAGCTGTTTTTT.

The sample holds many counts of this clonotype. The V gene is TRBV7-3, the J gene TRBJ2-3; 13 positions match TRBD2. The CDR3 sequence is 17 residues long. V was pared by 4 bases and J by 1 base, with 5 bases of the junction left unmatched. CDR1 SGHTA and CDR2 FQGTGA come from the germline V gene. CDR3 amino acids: CASSSSGTSGGTDTQYF. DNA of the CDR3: TGTGCCAGCAGCTCTTCCGGGACTAGCGGGGGCACAGATACGCAGTATTTT.

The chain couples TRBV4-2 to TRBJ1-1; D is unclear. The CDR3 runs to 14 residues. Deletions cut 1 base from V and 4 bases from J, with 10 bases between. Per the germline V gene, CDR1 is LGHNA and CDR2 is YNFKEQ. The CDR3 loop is CASSQGPLGTEAFF. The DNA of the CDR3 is TGTGCCAGCAGCCAAGGGCCGTTGGGCACTGAAGCTTTCTTT.

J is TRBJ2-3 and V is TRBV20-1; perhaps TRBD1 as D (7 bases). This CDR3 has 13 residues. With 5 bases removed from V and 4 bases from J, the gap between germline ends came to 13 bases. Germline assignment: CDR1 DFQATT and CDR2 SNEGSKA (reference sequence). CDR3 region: CSALTRGADTQYF. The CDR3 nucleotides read TGCAGTGCTCTAACCAGGGGGGCAGATACGCAGTATTTT.

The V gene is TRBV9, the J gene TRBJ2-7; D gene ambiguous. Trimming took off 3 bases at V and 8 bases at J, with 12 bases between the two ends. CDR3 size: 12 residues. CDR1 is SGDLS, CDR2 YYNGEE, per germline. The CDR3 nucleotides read TGTGCCAGCAGCGGGGCGAATAGCCAGCAGTACTTC. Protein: CASSGANSQQYF. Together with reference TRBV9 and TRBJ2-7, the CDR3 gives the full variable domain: DSGVTQTPKHLITATGQRVTLRCSPRSGDLSVYWYQQSLDQGLQFLIQYYNGEERAKGNILERFSAQQFPDLHSELNLSSLELGDSALYFCASSGANSQQYFGPGTRLTVT.

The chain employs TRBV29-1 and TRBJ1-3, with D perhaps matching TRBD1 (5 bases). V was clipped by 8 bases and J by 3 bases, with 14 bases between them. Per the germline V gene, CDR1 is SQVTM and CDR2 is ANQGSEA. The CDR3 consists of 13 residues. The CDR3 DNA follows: TGCAGCTTGGTCGGGGCTTTTGGAAACACCATATATTTT. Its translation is CSLVGAFGNTIYF. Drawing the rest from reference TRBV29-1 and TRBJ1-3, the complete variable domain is SAVISQKPSRDICQRGTSLTIQCQVDSQVTMMFWYRQQPGQSLTLIATANQGSEATYESGFVIDKFPISRPNLTFSTLTVSNMSPEDSSIYLCSLVGAFGNTIYFGEGSWLTVV.

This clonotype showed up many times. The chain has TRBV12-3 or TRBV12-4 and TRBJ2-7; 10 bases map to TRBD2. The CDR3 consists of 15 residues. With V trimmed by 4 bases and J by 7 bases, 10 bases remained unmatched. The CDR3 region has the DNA TGTGCCAGCAGTTGGAGCGGGGGGGCTGCTAGTGAGCAGTACTTC. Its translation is CASSWSGGAASEQYF.

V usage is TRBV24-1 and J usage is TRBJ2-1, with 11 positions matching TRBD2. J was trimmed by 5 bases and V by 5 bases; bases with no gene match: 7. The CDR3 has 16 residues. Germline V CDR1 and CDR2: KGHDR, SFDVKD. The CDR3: CATSVATSGVNNEQFF. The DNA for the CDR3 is TGTGCCACCAGTGTCGCGACTAGCGGGGTAAACAATGAGCAGTTCTTC.

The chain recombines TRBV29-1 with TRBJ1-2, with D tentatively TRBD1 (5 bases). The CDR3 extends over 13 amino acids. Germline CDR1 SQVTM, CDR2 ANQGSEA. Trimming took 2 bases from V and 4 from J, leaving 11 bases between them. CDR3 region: CSVEPGISYGYTF. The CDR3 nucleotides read TGCAGCGTTGAACCAGGGATTTCCTATGGCTACACCTTC. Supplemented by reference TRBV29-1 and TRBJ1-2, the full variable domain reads SAVISQKPSRDICQRGTSLTIQCQVDSQVTMMFWYRQQPGQSLTLIATANQGSEATYESGFVIDKFPISRPNLTFSTLTVSNMSPEDSSIYLCSVEPGISYGYTFGSGTRLTVV.

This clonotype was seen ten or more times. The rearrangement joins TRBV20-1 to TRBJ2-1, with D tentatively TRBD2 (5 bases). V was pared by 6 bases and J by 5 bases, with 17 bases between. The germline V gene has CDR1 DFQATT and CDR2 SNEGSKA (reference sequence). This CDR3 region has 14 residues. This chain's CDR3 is CSASREARNNEQFF. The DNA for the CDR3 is TGCAGTGCCAGCCGGGAAGCCCGAAACAATGAGCAGTTCTTC.

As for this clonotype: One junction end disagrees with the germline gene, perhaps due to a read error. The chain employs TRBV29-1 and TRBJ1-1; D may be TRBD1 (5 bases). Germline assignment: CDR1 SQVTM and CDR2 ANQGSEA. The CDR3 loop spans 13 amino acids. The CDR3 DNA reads TGCGGCCTCAGGGAGGGGAGTGACAGTGAAGCTTTCTTC. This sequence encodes CGLREGSDSEAFF.

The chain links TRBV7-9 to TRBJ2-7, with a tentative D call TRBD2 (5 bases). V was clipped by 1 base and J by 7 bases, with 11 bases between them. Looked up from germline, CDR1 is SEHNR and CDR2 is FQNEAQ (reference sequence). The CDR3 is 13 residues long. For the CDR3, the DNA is TGTGCCAGCAGCTTAGGGCCGACTAAGGAGCAGTACTTC. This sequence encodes CASSLGPTKEQYF.

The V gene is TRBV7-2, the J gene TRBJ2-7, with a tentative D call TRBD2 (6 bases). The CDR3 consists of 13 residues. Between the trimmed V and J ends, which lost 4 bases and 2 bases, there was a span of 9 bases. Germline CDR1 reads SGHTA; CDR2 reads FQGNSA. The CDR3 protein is CASSSPGAYEQYF. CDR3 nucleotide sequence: TGTGCCAGCAGCTCCCCGGGGGCCTACGAGCAGTACTTC.